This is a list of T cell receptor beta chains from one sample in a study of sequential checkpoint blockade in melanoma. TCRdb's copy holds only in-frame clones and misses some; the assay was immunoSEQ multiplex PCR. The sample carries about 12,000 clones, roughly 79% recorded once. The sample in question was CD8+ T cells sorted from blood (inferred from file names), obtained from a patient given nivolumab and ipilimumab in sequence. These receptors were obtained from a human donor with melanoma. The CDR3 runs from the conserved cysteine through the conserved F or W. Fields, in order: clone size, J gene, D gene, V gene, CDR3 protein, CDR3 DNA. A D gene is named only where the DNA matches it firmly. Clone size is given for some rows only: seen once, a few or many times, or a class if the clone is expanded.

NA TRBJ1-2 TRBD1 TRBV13 CASSPVGQGDSRGYTF TGTGCCAGCAGCCCGGTTGGACAGGGTGACTCCCGGGGCTACACCTTC
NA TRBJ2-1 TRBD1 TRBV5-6 CASSLRQGALNEQFF TGTGCCAGCAGCTTGCGCCAGGGGGCGTTGAATGAGCAGTTCTTC
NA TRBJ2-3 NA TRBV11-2 CASSDGGYTDTQYF TGTGCCAGCAGTGACGGCGGGTACACAGATACGCAGTATTTT
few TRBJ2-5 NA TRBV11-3 CASRLISTARETQYF TGTGCCAGCAGACTGATTTCGACAGCCAGGGAGACCCAGTACTTC
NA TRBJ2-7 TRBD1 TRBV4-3 CASSHLQGVGHEQYF TGCGCCAGCAGCCACCTACAGGGGGTTGGCCACGAGCAGTACTTC
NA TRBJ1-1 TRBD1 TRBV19 CASSKQGAYTEAFF TGTGCCAGTAGTAAGCAGGGGGCGTACACTGAAGCTTTCTTT
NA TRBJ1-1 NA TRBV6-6 CASSYSVQAGTEAFF TGTGCCAGCAGTTACTCGGTGCAGGCGGGGACTGAAGCTTTCTTT
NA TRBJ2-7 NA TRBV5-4 CASRPGVTYEQYF TGTGCCAGCCGACCCGGGGTCACCTACGAGCAGTACTTC
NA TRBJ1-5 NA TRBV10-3 CAISESAGQGNQPQHF TGTGCCATCAGTGAGTCAGCAGGGCAGGGCAATCAGCCCCAGCATTTT
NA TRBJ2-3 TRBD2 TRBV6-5 CASTGTSGTTDTQYF TGTGCCAGCACCGGGACTAGCGGAACCACAGATACGCAGTATTTT
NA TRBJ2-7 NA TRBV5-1 CASSWGVTVPDEQYF TGCGCCAGCAGCTGGGGGGTGACAGTCCCCGACGAGCAGTACTTC
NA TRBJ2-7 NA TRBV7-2 CASSLGGGAYEQYF TGTGCCAGCAGCTTGGGAGGGGGAGCCTACGAGCAGTACTTC
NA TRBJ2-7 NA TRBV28 CASSRLSEFYEQYF TGTGCCAGCAGTAGATTGTCCGAGTTCTACGAGCAGTACTTC
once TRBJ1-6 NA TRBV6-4 CASSDSGHYNSPLHF TGTGCCAGCAGTGACTCGGGACACTATAATTCACCCCTCCACTTT
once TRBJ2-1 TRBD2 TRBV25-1 CASSERGGGNEQFF TGTGCCAGCAGTGAGCGGGGGGGAGGAAATGAGCAGTTCTTC